This T cell receptor beta chain comes out of a study of T cell clonotyping in hematopoietic cell transplantation. Germline-derived CDR1 and CDR2 are MNHNS and SASEGT. Trimming cost V 6 bases and J 4 bases, with 12 bases left between them. This CDR3 has 13 residues. About this clone: Antigen unknown.

Study-level points and caveats: Recipient TCR diversity dropped after transplant; expanded clonotypes rose from day 30 to 180. Graft donor and pretransplant recipient Inverse Simpson Index values predicted broader posttransplant TCR diversity. At the given depth, recipient repertoires were over 97% de novo clonotypes. No sorting was done, leaving CD4 and CD8 contributions mixed.

The data were produced by immunoSEQ multiplex PCR, yet TCRdb's version contains in-frame clones alone and is incomplete. The sample holds over 10,000 clones, roughly 45% seen once. The receptor was derived from a man aged 45-60 years in good health. Some clones in this sample may be carry-over from other donors' samples. V and J are TRBV6-1 and TRBJ1-1; D uncertain. Sample: peripheral blood mononuclear cells. CDR3 nucleotide sequence: TGTGCCAGCAGCTCGAGGGAGTCCACTGAAGCTTTCTTT. As protein: CASSSRESTEAFF.